The 24 T cell receptor beta chains below all came from one sample that was sequenced in a study of metastatic and nonmetastatic thyroid tumors. There were no patients who had received any treatment before thyroid surgery. TCRdb re-called the PCR reads with MiXCR. The repertoire includes about 92,000 clones, about 16% of them detected once, and about 3.6% sits in the top ten. The sample comprised blood. These receptor sequences come from a female donor with papillary thyroid cancer or a benign thyroid nodule (not recorded which). Some clones in this sample may be carry-over from other donors' samples.

This clone was observed a handful of times. The chain joins TRBV12-3 or TRBV12-4 to TRBJ2-7, with D possibly being TRBD1 (5 bases). The CDR3 runs 12 residues. With 9 bases removed from V and 9 bases from J, the gap between germline ends came to 18 bases. Written as DNA, the CDR3 is TGTGCCAGTGGGTTATGGGGCTACTGGCAGTACTTC. Translation gives CASGLWGYWQYF.

This clone was detected many times. The CDR3 spells CSADPGLGKGETQYF. The CDR3 nucleotides read TGCAGTGCTGATCCGGGACTCGGGAAGGGAGAGACCCAGTACTTC. The chain combines TRBV20-1 with TRBJ2-5; perhaps TRBD2 as D (6 bases). CDR3 length: 15 amino acids. Germline V gene sequence: CDR1 DFQATT, CDR2 SNEGSKA (reference sequence). Trimming removed 5 bases at V and 4 bases at J, with 20 bases between.

This clone was seen many times. J is TRBJ1-2 and V is TRBV5-6, with a possible D match to TRBD1 (6 bases). The CDR3 covers 14 residues. Trimming took off 0 bases at V and 2 bases at J, with 8 bases between the two ends. In germline, CDR1 is SGHDT, CDR2 YYEEEE. The CDR3 DNA follows: TGTGCCAGCAGCTTGGTACAGGGAAACTATGGCTACACCTTC. This encodes CASSLVQGNYGYTF. The complete variable domain, with remaining parts taken from reference TRBV5-6 and TRBJ1-2, reads DAGVTQSPTHLIKTRGQQVTLRCSPKSGHDTVSWYQQALGQGPQFIFQYYEEEERQRGNFPDRFSGHQFPNYSSELNVNALLLGDSALYLCASSLVQGNYGYTFGSGTRLTVV.

This clone was observed many times. The chain couples TRBV5-1 to TRBJ2-4, with D possibly being TRBD2 (5 bases). The CDR3 totals 14 residues. V lost 0 bases, J lost 1 base, and 5 bases lay in between. The germline V gene has CDR1 SGHRS and CDR2 YFSETQ. The CDR3 DNA sequence: TGCGCCAGCAGCTTGGGAGGGGCCAAAAACATTCAGTACTTC. Amino acids: CASSLGGAKNIQYF.

This clone was observed at least ten times. CDR3 region: CASRGFTDTQYF. DNA for the CDR3: TGTGCCAGTAGGGGGTTTACAGATACGCAGTATTTT. J is TRBJ2-3 and V is TRBV19, with D hard to call. Trimming removed 6 bases at V and 3 bases at J, with 7 bases between. The CDR3 has 12 amino acids. Germline assignment: CDR1 LNHDA and CDR2 SQIVND (reference sequence). Together with reference TRBV19 and TRBJ2-3, the CDR3 gives the full variable domain: DGGITQSPKYLFRKEGQNVTLSCEQNLNHDAMYWYRQDPGQGLRLIYYSQIVNDFQKGDIAEGYSVSREKKESFPLTVTSAQKNPTAFYLCASRGFTDTQYFGPGTRLTVL.

This clone was counted ten times or more. The chain uses TRBV6-2 or TRBV6-3 and TRBJ2-1, with 9 bases fitting TRBD2. V gave up 7 bases and J gave up 2 bases; unmatched junction bases: 6. The length of the CDR3 is 15 residues. The germline CDR1 and CDR2 sequences are MNHEY and SVGEGT. This CDR3 reads CASMRGGPAYNEQFF. CDR3 sequence (DNA): TGTGCCAGCATGCGGGGGGGCCCAGCCTACAATGAGCAGTTCTTC.

This clone was counted ten times or more. V gene TRBV2 combines with J gene TRBJ2-7; 8 bases align to TRBD1. The CDR3 totals 12 residues. The germline V gene encodes CDR1 SNHLY and CDR2 FYNNEI. The J segment lost 2 bases and the V segment lost 10 bases, leaving 4 bases of the junction unmatched. The CDR3 region is CATFRGPYEQYF. In DNA form, the CDR3 reads TGTGCCACCTTCAGGGGGCCCTACGAGCAGTACTTC.

This clone was seen more than once but under ten times. The rearrangement uses TRBV6-1 and TRBJ2-7; TRBD2 matches at 13 bases. Trimming took 4 bases from V and 1 from J; bases not matched to a gene: 1. This CDR3 has 15 residues. CDR1 is MNHNS and CDR2 is SASEGT in the germline V gene. The CDR3 DNA reads as TGTGCCAGCAGTGGGACTAGCGGGGGTTCCTACGAGCAGTACTTC. It codes for CASSGTSGGSYEQYF.

This clone was picked up many times. The J gene is TRBJ2-2, the V gene TRBV24-1, with D maybe TRBD2 (5 bases). Germline assignment: CDR1 KGHDR and CDR2 SFDVKD. V was pared by 7 bases and J by 2 bases, with 16 bases between. This CDR3 has 16 amino acids. The CDR3 sequence is CATSDVDEGNTGELFF. CDR3 bases: TGTGCCACCAGCGATGTGGACGAGGGTAACACCGGGGAGCTGTTTTTT.

The chain has TRBV4-2 and TRBJ1-4, with 8 bases identical to TRBD1. CDR1 is LGHNA and CDR2 is YNFKEQ in the germline V gene. The CDR3 extends over 16 amino acids. Trimming at V came to 0 bases and at J to 2 bases, leaving 2 bases not matched to a gene. The DNA for the CDR3 is TGTGCCAGCAGCCAAGATCAGGGGGCGACTAATGAAAAACTGTTTTTT. Translating gives CASSQDQGATNEKLFF.

Only a few counts were recorded for this clone. The J gene is TRBJ2-7, the V gene TRBV12-3 or TRBV12-4; D is uncertain. Trimming removed 4 bases at V and 5 bases at J, with 9 bases between. The CDR3 runs to 12 residues. CDR3 DNA: TGTGCCAGCAGTTCTCATGGCGACGAGCAGTACTTC. Translation: CASSSHGDEQYF.

Within the sample, this clone is medium-sized (0.01 to 0.1%). V usage is TRBV19 and J usage is TRBJ2-7; D may match TRBD1 or TRBD2 (5 bases each). The CDR3 is made up of 13 amino acids. Germline-derived CDR1 and CDR2 are LNHDA and SQIVND (reference sequence). V was pared by 6 bases and J by 6 bases, with 15 bases between. The CDR3 sequence: CASSPGPRAEQYF. The CDR3 DNA is TGTGCCAGTAGCCCGGGACCGCGCGCCGAGCAGTACTTC. The variable domain in full, with the rest retrieved from reference TRBV19 and TRBJ2-7, is DGGITQSPKYLFRKEGQNVTLSCEQNLNHDAMYWYRQDPGQGLRLIYYSQIVNDFQKGDIAEGYSVSREKKESFPLTVTSAQKNPTAFYLCASSPGPRAEQYFGPGTRLTVT.

Concerning this clone: A junction end diverges from the germline sequence, so it may reflect a read error. This CDR3 is also generated by other DNA sequences in the sample. V is TRBV20-1 and J is TRBJ2-2; TRBD2 might be the D (7 bases). This CDR3 has 14 residues. Looked up from germline, CDR1 is DFQATT and CDR2 is SNEGSKA (reference sequence). The CDR3 DNA follows: TGCAGTGCTAGAGATCCGGGGGGCACCGGTGAGCTGTTTTTT. Protein sequence: CSARDPGGTGELFF.

This clone was seen only once. V gene TRBV7-8 combines with J gene TRBJ2-5; 8 positions agree with TRBD1. The CDR3 sequence is 17 residues long. Germline V gene sequence: CDR1 SGHVS, CDR2 FQNEAQ. With V trimmed by 4 bases and J by 5 bases, 15 bases remained unmatched. CDR3 residues: CASSSKRQGPPGETQYF. The DNA for the CDR3 is TGTGCCAGCAGCTCAAAGAGACAGGGGCCCCCCGGGGAGACCCAGTACTTC.

Concerning this clone: It may be a read error: a sequence one base away is much more abundant. The chain couples TRBV11-1 to TRBJ2-1, with D unclear. CDR3 size: 16 residues. Germline V gives CDR1 SGHAT, CDR2 FQDESV (reference sequence). V was cut by 8 bases and J by 2 bases, with 19 bases left in between. The CDR3: CASGLKSIFTYNEQFF. The CDR3 region has the DNA TGTGCCAGCGGGCTAAAGTCGATATTTACCTACAATGAGCAGTTCTTC.

This clone was observed many times. The chain combines TRBV4-2 with TRBJ2-7; TRBD1 aligns across 10 bases. The CDR3 spans 16 residues. Germline loops: CDR1 LGHNA, CDR2 YNFKEQ. Trimming at V came to 4 bases and at J to 3 bases, leaving 9 bases not matched to a gene. CDR3 nucleotide sequence: TGTGCCAGCAGCCTAGGTCGGGGACAGGGGATCTACGAGCAGTACTTC. Residues: CASSLGRGQGIYEQYF.

The chain links TRBV5-1 to TRBJ1-2; weak D call: TRBD1 (5 bases). The CDR3 is 16 amino acids. Trimming took 4 bases from V and 4 from J, leaving 20 bases between them. Germline CDR1 SGHRS, CDR2 YFSETQ. The CDR3 sequence: CASSAADRLHFYGYTF. In DNA form, the CDR3 reads TGCGCCAGCAGCGCCGCCGACAGACTCCACTTCTATGGCTACACCTTC.

This clone was picked up many times. V gene TRBV12-3 or TRBV12-4 combines with J gene TRBJ1-1; D call uncertain. Trimming pared 5 bases from V and 6 bases from J, leaving 10 bases between. The CDR3 runs to 12 residues. CDR3 amino acids: CASSGPLPEAFF. In DNA, the CDR3 is TGTGCCAGCAGTGGGCCCCTACCTGAAGCTTTCTTT.

Regarding this clone: One end of the junction fails to match germline, which may point to a read error. The J gene is TRBJ1-5, the V gene TRBV28, with D maybe TRBD1 (6 bases). This CDR3 is 17 amino acids long. Germline V gives CDR1 MDHEN, CDR2 SYDVKM. CDR3 protein: CASSFLPGALRNQPKHF. Here the CDR3 DNA reads TGTGCCAGCAGTTTCCTCCCGGGGGCTTTAAGAAATCAGCCCAAGCATTTT.

This clone showed up many times. The V call is TRBV24-1, the J call TRBJ2-7; 8 bases fit TRBD1. CDR1 KGHDR and CDR2 SFDVKD come from the germline V gene. Trimming at V came to 1 base and at J to 7 bases, leaving 2 bases not matched to a gene. The CDR3 is 13 amino acids. This CDR3 is CATSDLQGGEQYF. For the CDR3, the DNA is TGTGCCACCAGTGATTTACAGGGGGGTGAGCAGTACTTC.

The rearrangement links TRBV28 to TRBJ2-2; a weak D match, TRBD2 (7 bases). V lost 6 bases, J lost 4 bases, and 18 bases lay in between. The germline V gene encodes CDR1 MDHEN and CDR2 SYDVKM. The CDR3 is 16 amino acids. The DNA for the CDR3 is TGTGCCAGCAGCCCCCAGGGGCGGGGGAGCACCGGGGAGCTGTTTTTT. Translating gives CASSPQGRGSTGELFF.

There are many counts of this clone. J is TRBJ2-3 and V is TRBV6-1, with D perhaps TRBD2 (6 bases). This CDR3 region has 15 residues. V lost 6 bases and J lost 1, with 14 bases in between. The germline gives CDR1 MNHNS, CDR2 SASEGT. This CDR3 is CASRAGLERTDTQYF. The CDR3 nucleotides are TGTGCCAGCAGGGCGGGGTTAGAACGCACAGATACGCAGTATTTT.

The V and J genes are TRBV20-1 and TRBJ1-6, with 7 bases fitting TRBD1. J lost 17 bases, V lost 2 bases, and 24 bases had no gene match. The CDR3 sequence is 17 residues long. Germline values: CDR1 DFQATT, CDR2 SNEGSKA (reference sequence). In DNA form, the CDR3 reads TGCAGTGCTAGAAAGATCATTGGGACAGCTAGTAATTCAACCGTCCACTTT. Protein sequence: CSARKIIGTASNSTVHF.

The J gene is TRBJ2-1, the V gene TRBV7-9; 12 bases are a match to TRBD2. This CDR3 has 14 amino acids. The J segment lost 5 bases and the V segment lost 7 bases, leaving 3 bases of the junction unmatched. Per the germline V gene, CDR1 is SEHNR and CDR2 is FQNEAQ (reference sequence). CDR3 nucleotide sequence: TGTGCCAGCAAACTAGCGGGAGGAAACAATGAGCAGTTCTTC. As protein: CASKLAGGNNEQFF.